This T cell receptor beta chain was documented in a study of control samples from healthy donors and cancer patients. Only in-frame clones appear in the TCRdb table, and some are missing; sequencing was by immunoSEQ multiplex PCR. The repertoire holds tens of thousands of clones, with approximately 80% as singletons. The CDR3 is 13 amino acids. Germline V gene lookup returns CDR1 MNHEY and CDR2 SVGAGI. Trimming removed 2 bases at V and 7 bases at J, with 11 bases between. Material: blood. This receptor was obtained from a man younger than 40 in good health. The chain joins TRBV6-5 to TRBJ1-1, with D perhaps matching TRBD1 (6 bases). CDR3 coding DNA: TGTGCCAGCAGTTACGGGGGCCTAAGTGAAGCTTTCTTT. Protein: CASSYGGLSEAFF.